These 4 T cell receptor beta chains were all obtained from the same sample, sequenced in a study of early T cells in non-severe SARS-CoV-2 infection. In TCRdb, the 5' RACE reads were re-called with MiXCR into one record per CDR3 protein. The sample lists 45,000 to 50,000 distinct CDR3 sequences, approximately 5.6% occurring once. Sample: whole blood. The receptors shown here come from an adult who was a healthcare worker with PCR-confirmed SARS-CoV-2 infection or an uninfected control (not recorded which).

This clonotype was recorded many times. The CDR3 DNA follows: TGTGCCAGCAGCTTAGAACCGACTTGGACCCCATCCTACGAGCAGTACTTC. Translation gives CASSLEPTWTPSYEQYF. This chain uses TRBV11-2 with TRBJ2-7; no clear D gene. The CDR3 covers 17 residues. Germline values: CDR1 SGHAT, CDR2 FQNNGV. Trimming shortened V by 0 bases and J by 1 base, and 16 bases separated the two germline ends.

The table lists this clonotype with a few counts. J is TRBJ2-3 and V is TRBV11-2, with TRBD2 matching over 12 bases. The V gene's germline CDR1 is SGHAT and CDR2 FQNNGV. The CDR3 runs to 14 residues. Losses at the gene ends were 6 bases for V and 3 bases for J; bases not matched to a gene: 1. CDR3 DNA sequence: TGTGCCAGCAGGCTAGCGGGAGGGACAGATACGCAGTATTTT. This codes for CASRLAGGTDTQYF.

This clonotype was found many times. The V gene is TRBV4-1, the J gene TRBJ2-2; D is uncertain. Germline V lookup: CDR1 MGHRA, CDR2 YSYEKL. The CDR3 loop spans 15 amino acids. V gave up 4 bases and J gave up 6 bases, with 15 bases separating them. CDR3 nucleotides: TGCGCCAGCAGCCCTAGTTTGGATTTAGCCGGGGAGCTGTTTTTT. This gives the protein CASSPSLDLAGELFF.

There are many counts of this clonotype. CDR3 residues: CASAAGQAYSPLHF. For the CDR3, the DNA is TGTGCCAGCGCCGCCGGCCAGGCATATTCACCCCTCCACTTT. The chain links TRBV6-2 or TRBV6-3 to TRBJ1-6; D remains unclear. Germline V gives CDR1 MNHEY, CDR2 SVGEGT. V was trimmed by 8 bases and J by 8 bases, leaving 16 bases between them. The CDR3 totals 14 residues.